Shown below are 10 T cell receptor beta chains from a single sample sequenced in a study of blood T cell repertoires in COVID-19. TCRdb's copy holds only in-frame clones and misses some; the assay was immunoSEQ multiplex PCR. The sample has about 670,000 clones, 85% to 90% seen once. The sample was peripheral blood. These receptors all come from a woman aged 18-35 years with acute or convalescent COVID-19.

This chain joins TRBV19 and TRBJ1-2, with 9 positions matching TRBD1. Looked up from germline, CDR1 is LNHDA and CDR2 is SQIVND (reference sequence). This CDR3 has 14 residues. V lost 6 bases, J lost 2 bases, and 4 bases stayed unmatched. The CDR3 spells CASRSGQGNYGYTF. In DNA, the CDR3 is TGTGCCAGTAGGAGCGGACAGGGGAACTATGGCTACACCTTC.

The chain joins TRBV19 to TRBJ2-2; D is perhaps TRBD2 (5 bases). The CDR3 loop spans 15 amino acids. The V gene's germline CDR1 is LNHDA and CDR2 SQIVND (reference sequence). V was clipped by 1 base and J by 6 bases, with 12 bases between them. The CDR3 nucleotides are TGTGCCAGTAGTATAGGAGGCGGGTACCCCGGGGAGCTGTTTTTT. Its protein is CASSIGGGYPGELFF. Looking up the rest from reference TRBV19 and TRBJ2-2 gives the full variable domain: DGGITQSPKYLFRKEGQNVTLSCEQNLNHDAMYWYRQDPGQGLRLIYYSQIVNDFQKGDIAEGYSVSREKKESFPLTVTSAQKNPTAFYLCASSIGGGYPGELFFGEGSRLTVL.

This clone was counted a single time. The rearrangement links TRBV24-1 to TRBJ1-1; a possible D gene is TRBD1 (6 bases). The CDR3 covers 18 residues. CDR1 and CDR2 from the germline V gene are KGHDR and SFDVKD. V was pared by 0 bases and J by 0 bases, with 16 bases between. CDR3 in DNA: TGTGCCACCAGTGATTTGCGTTCGGACAGAAGTATGAACACTGAAGCTTTCTTT. It yields the protein CATSDLRSDRSMNTEAFF.

The V call is TRBV15, the J call TRBJ1-4, with 8 bases matching TRBD1. V gave up 3 bases and J gave up 3 bases; unmatched junction bases: 12. CDR1 LNHNV and CDR2 YYDKDF come from the germline V gene (reference sequence). CDR3 length: 18 residues. The chain's CDR3 is CATSSRQYPGGPNEKLFF. CDR3 nucleotides: TGTGCCACCAGCAGTCGCCAGTATCCAGGGGGCCCTAATGAAAAACTGTTTTTT.

This clone is a singleton in its sample. The gene calls are TRBV18 and TRBJ2-7, with no clear D. With 1 base removed from V and 4 bases from J, the gap between germline ends came to 8 bases. Per the germline V gene, CDR1 is KGHSH and CDR2 is LQKENI. The CDR3 is 13 residues long. Written as DNA, the CDR3 is TGTGCCAGCTCACCACGGCCAGTTTACGAGCAGTACTTC. Translated, it gives CASSPRPVYEQYF.

A word on this clone: The same CDR3 can be traced to other DNA sequences in this sample. The rearrangement links TRBV12-3 or TRBV12-4 to TRBJ1-2; possible D gene TRBD1, 5 bases. CDR3 length: 11 amino acids. The V end lost 3 bases, the J end lost 7 bases, and 6 bases lay between the germline ends. The CDR3, as DNA: TGTGCCAGCAGTTTGGGGGGTGGCTACACCTTC. Protein sequence: CASSLGGGYTF.

The chain combines TRBV12-3 or TRBV12-4 with TRBJ1-6, with a possible D match to TRBD1 (5 bases). The CDR3 length is 13 residues. V gave up 5 bases and J gave up 10 bases, with 12 bases separating them. The CDR3 here is CASSATVGSPLHF. The CDR3 region has the DNA TGTGCCAGCAGTGCGACAGTGGGATCACCCCTCCACTTT.

The J gene is TRBJ2-5, the V gene TRBV5-1; 11 bases match TRBD2. The germline CDR1 and CDR2 sequences are SGHRS and YFSETQ. This CDR3 spans 13 amino acids. Trimming took 1 base from V and 9 from J; bases not matched to a gene: 2. CDR3 coding DNA: TGCGCCAGCAGCTTGAGGGGACTAGCGGCCCAGTACTTC. This translates into CASSLRGLAAQYF.

The rearrangement joins TRBV29-1 to TRBJ2-3, with D possibly being TRBD1 (5 bases). The V end lost 7 bases, the J end lost 0 bases, and 17 bases lay between the germline ends. Germline V gene data show CDR1 as SQVTM and CDR2 as ANQGSEA. The length of the CDR3 is 15 residues. In DNA, the CDR3 is TGCAGCGCCTGTGATAATCAGGGAAGCACAGATACGCAGTATTTT. It encodes CSACDNQGSTDTQYF.

The chain uses TRBV9 and TRBJ2-1; 12 bases line up with TRBD2. CDR1 SGDLS and CDR2 YYNGEE come from the germline V gene. J gave up 2 bases and V 3 bases, and 3 bases lay outside the gene matches. CDR3 length: 16 residues. The DNA of the CDR3 is TGTGCCAGCAGCGGACTAGCGGGGGACCCCTACAATGAGCAGTTCTTC. Translation gives CASSGLAGDPYNEQFF. Supplemented by reference TRBV9 and TRBJ2-1, the full variable domain reads DSGVTQTPKHLITATGQRVTLRCSPRSGDLSVYWYQQSLDQGLQFLIQYYNGEERAKGNILERFSAQQFPDLHSELNLSSLELGDSALYFCASSGLAGDPYNEQFFGPGTRLTVL.